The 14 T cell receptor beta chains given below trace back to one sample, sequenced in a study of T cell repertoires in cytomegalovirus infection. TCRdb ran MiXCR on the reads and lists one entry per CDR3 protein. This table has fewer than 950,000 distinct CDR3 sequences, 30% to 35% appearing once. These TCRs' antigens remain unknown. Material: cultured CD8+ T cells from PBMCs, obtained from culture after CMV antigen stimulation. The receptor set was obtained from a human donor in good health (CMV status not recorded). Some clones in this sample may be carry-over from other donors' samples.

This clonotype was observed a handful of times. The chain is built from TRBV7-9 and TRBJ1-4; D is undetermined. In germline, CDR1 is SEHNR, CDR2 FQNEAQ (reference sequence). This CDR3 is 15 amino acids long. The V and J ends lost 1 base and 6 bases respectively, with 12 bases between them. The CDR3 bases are TGTGCCAGCAGCTTAGTGGCAGCCGGACATGAAAAACTGTTTTTT. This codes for CASSLVAAGHEKLFF.

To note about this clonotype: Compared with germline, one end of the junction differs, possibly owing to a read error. This CDR3 reads CASSSSGGLPDTQYF. The CDR3 nucleotides are TGTGCTAGCAGCTCTAGCGGGGGACTCCCAGATACGCAGTATTTT. The chain employs TRBV7-7 and TRBJ2-3; 10 bases match TRBD2. The CDR3 loop spans 15 amino acids. The germline CDR1 and CDR2 sequences are SSHAT and FNYEAQ (reference sequence).

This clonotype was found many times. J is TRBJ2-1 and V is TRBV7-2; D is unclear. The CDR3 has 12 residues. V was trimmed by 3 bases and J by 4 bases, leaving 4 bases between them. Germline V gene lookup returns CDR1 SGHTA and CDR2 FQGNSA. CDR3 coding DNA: TGTGCCAGCAGCTTCCGATACAATGAGCAGTTCTTC. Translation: CASSFRYNEQFF.

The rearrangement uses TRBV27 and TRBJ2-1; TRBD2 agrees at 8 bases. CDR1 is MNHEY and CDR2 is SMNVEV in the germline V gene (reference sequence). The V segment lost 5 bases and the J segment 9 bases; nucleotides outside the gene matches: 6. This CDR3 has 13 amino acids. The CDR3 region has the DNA TGTGCCAGCAGTCCAGCGGGGGACCTTGAGCAGTTCTTC. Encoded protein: CASSPAGDLEQFF.

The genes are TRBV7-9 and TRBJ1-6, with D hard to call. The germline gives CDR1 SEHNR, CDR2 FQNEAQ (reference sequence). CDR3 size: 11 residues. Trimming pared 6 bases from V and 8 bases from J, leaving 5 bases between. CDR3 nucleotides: TGTGCCAGCAGTGTTGATTCACCCCTCCACTTT. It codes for CASSVDSPLHF. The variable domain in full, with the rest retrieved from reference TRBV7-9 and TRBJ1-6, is DTGVSQNPRHKITKRGQNVTFRCDPISEHNRLYWYRQTLGQGPEFLTYFQNEAQLEKSRLLSDRFSAERPKGSFSTLEIQRTEQGDSAMYLCASSVDSPLHFGNGTRLTVT.

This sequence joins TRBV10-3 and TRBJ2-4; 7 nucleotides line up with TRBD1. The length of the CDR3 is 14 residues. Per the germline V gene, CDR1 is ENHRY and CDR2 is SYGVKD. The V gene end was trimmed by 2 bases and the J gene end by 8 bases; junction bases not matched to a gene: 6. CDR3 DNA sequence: TGTGCCATCAGTGAGGAACAGGGGTTGGACATTCAGTACTTC. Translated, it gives CAISEEQGLDIQYF.

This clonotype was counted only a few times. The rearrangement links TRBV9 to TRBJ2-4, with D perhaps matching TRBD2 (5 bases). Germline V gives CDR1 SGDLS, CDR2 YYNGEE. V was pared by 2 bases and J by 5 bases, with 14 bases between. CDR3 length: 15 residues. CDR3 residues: CASSVSRAGENIQYF. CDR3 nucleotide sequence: TGTGCCAGCAGCGTCAGCCGGGCCGGGGAAAACATTCAGTACTTC.

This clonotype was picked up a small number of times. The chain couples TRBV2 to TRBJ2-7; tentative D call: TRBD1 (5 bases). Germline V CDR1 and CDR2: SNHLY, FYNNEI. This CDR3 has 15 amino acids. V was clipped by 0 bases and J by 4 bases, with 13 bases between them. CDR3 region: CASSEASGIGYEQYF. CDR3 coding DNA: TGTGCCAGCAGTGAAGCTTCAGGGATCGGGTACGAGCAGTACTTC. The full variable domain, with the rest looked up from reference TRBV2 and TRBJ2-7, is EPEVTQTPSHQVTQMGQEVILRCVPISNHLYFYWYRQILGQKVEFLVSFYNNEISEKSEIFDDQFSVERPDGSNFTLKIRSTKLEDSAMYFCASSEASGIGYEQYFGPGTRLTVT.

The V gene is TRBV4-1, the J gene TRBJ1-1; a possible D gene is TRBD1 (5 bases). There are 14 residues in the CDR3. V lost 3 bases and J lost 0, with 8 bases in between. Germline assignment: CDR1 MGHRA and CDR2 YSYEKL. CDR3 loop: CASSHGTVNTEAFF. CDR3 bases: TGCGCCAGCAGCCACGGGACGGTGAACACTGAAGCTTTCTTT.

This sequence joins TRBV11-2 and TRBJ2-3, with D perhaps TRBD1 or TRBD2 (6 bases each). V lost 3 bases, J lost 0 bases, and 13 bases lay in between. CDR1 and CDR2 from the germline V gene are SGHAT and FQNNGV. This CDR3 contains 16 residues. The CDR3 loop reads CASSFRGRSSTDTQYF. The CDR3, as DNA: TGTGCCAGCAGCTTCCGGGGGCGATCTAGCACAGATACGCAGTATTTT.

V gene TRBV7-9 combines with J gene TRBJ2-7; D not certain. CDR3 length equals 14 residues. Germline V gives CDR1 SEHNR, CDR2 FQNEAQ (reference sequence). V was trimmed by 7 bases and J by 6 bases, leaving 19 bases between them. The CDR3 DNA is TGTGCCAGCACCCTACCCACAGCTCGCGGCGAGCAGTACTTC. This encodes CASTLPTARGEQYF.

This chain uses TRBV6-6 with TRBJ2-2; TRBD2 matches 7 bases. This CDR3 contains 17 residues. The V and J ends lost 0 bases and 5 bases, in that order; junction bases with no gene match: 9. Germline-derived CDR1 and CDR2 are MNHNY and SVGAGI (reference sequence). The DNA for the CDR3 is TGTGCCAGCAGTTACTCGATAGGCAGGGAGGGGACCGGGGAGCTGTTTTTT. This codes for CASSYSIGREGTGELFF.

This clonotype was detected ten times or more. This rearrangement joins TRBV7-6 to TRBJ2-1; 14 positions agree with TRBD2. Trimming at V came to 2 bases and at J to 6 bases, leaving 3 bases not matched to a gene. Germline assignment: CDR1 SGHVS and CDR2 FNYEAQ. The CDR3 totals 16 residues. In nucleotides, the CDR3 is TGTGCCAGCAGCTTACCGGGACTAGCGGGGGCCAATGAGCAGTTCTTC. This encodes CASSLPGLAGANEQFF.

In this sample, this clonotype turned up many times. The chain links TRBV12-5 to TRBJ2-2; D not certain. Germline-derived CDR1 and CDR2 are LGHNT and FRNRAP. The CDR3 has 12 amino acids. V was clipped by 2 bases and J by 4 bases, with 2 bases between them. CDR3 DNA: TGTGCTAGTGGTTTGCCCACCGGGGAGCTGTTTTTT. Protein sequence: CASGLPTGELFF.